This T cell receptor (beta chain) was observed in a study of cytomegalovirus exposure and HLA in healthy donors. This CDR3 is 12 amino acids long. Trimming took off 7 bases at V and 5 bases at J, with 11 bases between the two ends. Per the germline V gene, CDR1 is MNHEY and CDR2 is SVGAGI. Researchers ran the PCR with 60 Vbeta and 13 Jbeta primers. Using immunoSEQ multiplex PCR, the repertoire was profiled, and TCRdb retains in-frame clones only, with some absent. The top ten hold less than 2% of the sample, which has about 110,000 clones, roughly 80% seen once. Whole-study results and caveats: The study labeled 170 or so TCR beta chains cytomegalovirus-associated. CMV serostatus was the sole immune exposure information available.

About this clone: The antigen remains undetermined.

Sequencing input: PBMCs. This sequence joins TRBV6-5 and TRBJ1-1, with D tentatively TRBD1 (5 bases). The sequence was obtained from a middle-aged man in good health and CMV-seronegative. CDR3 nucleotides: TGTGCCAGCACTCGGGGGGGGACTGAAGCTTTCTTT. Translation gives CASTRGGTEAFF.